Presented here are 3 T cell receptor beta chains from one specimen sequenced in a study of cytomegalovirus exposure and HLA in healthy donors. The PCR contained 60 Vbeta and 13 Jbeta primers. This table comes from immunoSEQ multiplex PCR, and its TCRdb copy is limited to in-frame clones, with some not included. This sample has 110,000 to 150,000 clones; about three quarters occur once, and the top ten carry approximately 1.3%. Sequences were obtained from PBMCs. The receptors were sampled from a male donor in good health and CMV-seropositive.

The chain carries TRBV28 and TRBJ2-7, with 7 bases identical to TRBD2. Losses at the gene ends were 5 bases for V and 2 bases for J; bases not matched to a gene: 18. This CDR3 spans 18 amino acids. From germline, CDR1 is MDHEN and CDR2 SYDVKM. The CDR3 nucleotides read TGTGCCAGCAGTACCCGGGGAGGGCTGGATACCCCCCCCTACGAGCAGTACTTC. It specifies CASSTRGGLDTPPYEQYF.

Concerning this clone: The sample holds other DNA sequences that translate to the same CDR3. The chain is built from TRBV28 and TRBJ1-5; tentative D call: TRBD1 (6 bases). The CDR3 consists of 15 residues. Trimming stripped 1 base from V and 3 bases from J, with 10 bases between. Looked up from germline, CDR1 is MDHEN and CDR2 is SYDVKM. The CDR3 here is CASSLSDRYNQPQHF. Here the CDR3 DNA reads TGTGCCAGCAGTTTATCCGACAGGTACAATCAGCCCCAGCATTTT.

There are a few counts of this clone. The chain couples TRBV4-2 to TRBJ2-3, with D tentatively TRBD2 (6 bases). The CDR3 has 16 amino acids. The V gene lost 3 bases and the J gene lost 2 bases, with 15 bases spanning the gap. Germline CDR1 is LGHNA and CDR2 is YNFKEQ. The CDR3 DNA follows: TGTGCCAGCAGCCACACGGGAGCGGGTAACACAGATACGCAGTATTTT. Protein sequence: CASSHTGAGNTDTQYF.